The next 24 T cell receptor beta chains were all read from a single sample in a study of blood T cell repertoires in COVID-19. Sequencing used immunoSEQ multiplex PCR; TCRdb keeps in-frame clones, though not all of them. The data show tens of thousands of clones, about 83% seen once. The sequencing sample was made of peripheral blood. Receptor source: a human donor in a cohort sampled during active COVID-19.

J is TRBJ2-5 and V is TRBV6-5, with 11 nucleotides matching TRBD2. J lost 5 bases, V lost 7 bases, and 9 bases had no gene match. The germline V gene encodes CDR1 MNHEY and CDR2 SVGAGI. The CDR3 totals 15 residues. CDR3 DNA sequence: TGTGCCAGCACCCTAGTTAGCGGGAGGGGGGAGACCCAGTACTTC. Translated, it gives CASTLVSGRGETQYF.

J is TRBJ1-1 and V is TRBV6-5; D might be TRBD1 (5 bases). Germline loops: CDR1 MNHEY, CDR2 SVGAGI. V was cut by 6 bases and J by 4 bases, with 18 bases left in between. The CDR3 has 15 amino acids. The CDR3 region is CASSIQVAGLTEAFF. The CDR3, as DNA: TGTGCCAGCAGCATACAGGTGGCAGGGCTCACTGAAGCTTTCTTT.

This chain uses TRBV6-5 with TRBJ2-4; perhaps TRBD2 as D (6 bases). The V gene lost 8 bases and the J gene lost 7 bases, with 18 bases spanning the gap. The CDR3 runs to 14 residues. Germline V gives CDR1 MNHEY, CDR2 SVGAGI. The CDR3 sequence is CASRGIGQSNIQYF. The DNA for the CDR3 is TGTGCCAGCCGGGGGATCGGACAATCGAACATTCAGTACTTC.

This clone was seen only a few times. As DNA, the CDR3 is TGTGCCAGCAGCTTGGGCCCGGGAGCGAACACTGAAGCTTTCTTT. It codes for CASSLGPGANTEAFF. This rearrangement joins TRBV5-5 to TRBJ1-1; no clear D. Trimming shortened V by 0 bases and J by 1 base, and 10 bases separated the two germline ends. The germline gives CDR1 SGHKS, CDR2 YYEKEE (reference sequence). The CDR3 is 15 residues long.

The rearrangement joins TRBV27 to TRBJ2-1, with 8 nucleotides matching TRBD2. The CDR3 totals 15 residues. In germline, CDR1 is MNHEY, CDR2 SMNVEV (reference sequence). V trimming: 7 bases; J trimming: 4 bases; junction bases outside the gene matches: 9. The CDR3 protein is CASNFWVAGYNEQFF. CDR3 bases: TGTGCCAGCAACTTCTGGGTAGCGGGGTACAATGAGCAGTTCTTC.

This chain connects TRBV18 to TRBJ1-1; maybe TRBD1 (5 bases). This CDR3 has 16 amino acids. In germline, CDR1 is KGHSH, CDR2 LQKENI. V was pared by 3 bases and J by 0 bases, with 14 bases between. DNA of the CDR3: TGTGCCAGCTCACCGGGCTTGGCAGGGCTGAACACTGAAGCTTTCTTT. It is translated as CASSPGLAGLNTEAFF.

V is TRBV5-1 and J is TRBJ2-1, with TRBD1 matching over 8 bases. Germline V lookup: CDR1 SGHRS, CDR2 YFSETQ. Unmatched junction bases numbered 2, after V lost 3 bases and J lost 0 bases. The CDR3 consists of 15 residues. The CDR3 region is CASSSGQASYNEQFF. Here the CDR3 DNA reads TGCGCCAGCAGCTCGGGACAGGCCTCCTACAATGAGCAGTTCTTC.

V gene TRBV5-1 combines with J gene TRBJ2-7, with D perhaps TRBD1 (6 bases). Germline CDR1 SGHRS, CDR2 YFSETQ. The CDR3 is 15 amino acids. V lost 4 bases, J lost 0 bases, and 14 bases lay in between. The chain's CDR3 is CASSPGTTSSYEQYF. CDR3 bases: TGCGCCAGCAGCCCGGGGACAACCTCCTCCTACGAGCAGTACTTC.

V is TRBV11-2 and J is TRBJ2-4; 8 bases line up with TRBD1. The CDR3 sequence is 13 residues long. Losses at the gene ends were 5 bases for V and 4 bases for J; bases not matched to a gene: 1. Per the germline V gene, CDR1 is SGHAT and CDR2 is FQNNGV. The CDR3 here is CASSRTGKNIQYF. The CDR3 DNA sequence: TGTGCCAGCAGCCGGACAGGGAAAAACATTCAGTACTTC.

The rearrangement uses TRBV5-8 and TRBJ2-5, with 12 bases lining up with TRBD1. Germline CDR1 reads SGHTS; CDR2 reads YDEGEE. Losses at the gene ends were 3 bases for V and 4 bases for J; bases not matched to a gene: 4. The CDR3 loop spans 15 amino acids. The CDR3 protein is CASSSRDRGLETQYF. The CDR3 DNA follows: TGTGCCAGCAGCTCCCGGGACAGGGGGCTAGAGACCCAGTACTTC.

J is TRBJ1-4 and V is TRBV5-6; D gene uncertain. This CDR3 comprises 16 residues. Germline assignment: CDR1 SGHDT and CDR2 YYEEEE. V lost 5 bases and J 5 bases, leaving 19 bases between the germline ends. The CDR3 DNA reads TGTGCCAGCAGAGGCCCCGCCAAGGGAGAGAATGAAAAACTGTTTTTT. It specifies CASRGPAKGENEKLFF.

The rearrangement joins TRBV7-6 to TRBJ1-2; possible D gene TRBD1, 6 bases. V was trimmed by 1 base and J by 3 bases, leaving 12 bases between them. Germline lookup yields CDR1 SGHVS and CDR2 FNYEAQ. This CDR3 contains 15 residues. As DNA, the CDR3 is TGTGCCAGCAGCTTAGGGGACCACAGGGACTATGGCTACACCTTC. This gives the protein CASSLGDHRDYGYTF.

This clone was found once. This chain joins TRBV24-1 and TRBJ1-1; D is possibly TRBD1 (6 bases). Trimming removed 3 bases at V and 0 bases at J, with 10 bases between. Germline lookup yields CDR1 KGHDR and CDR2 SFDVKD. This CDR3 has 15 residues. In DNA, the CDR3 is TGTGCCACCAGTGATCCTTGGACAGTGAACACTGAAGCTTTCTTT. Amino acids: CATSDPWTVNTEAFF.

V gene TRBV30 combines with J gene TRBJ2-5; D may be TRBD2 (6 bases). V lost 4 bases to trimming and J lost 5 bases, with 11 bases between them. The CDR3 sequence is 12 residues long. From germline, CDR1 is GTSNPN and CDR2 SVGIG (reference sequence). The CDR3 here is CAWTGVGETQYF. DNA for the CDR3: TGTGCCTGGACGGGGGTCGGGGAGACCCAGTACTTC.

CDR3 bases: TGTGCCAGTCGGCAGGCTGACTCCTACGAGCAGTACTTC. This codes for CASRQADSYEQYF. The chain joins TRBV14 to TRBJ2-7, with D unresolved. CDR1 is SGHDN, CDR2 FVKESK, per germline. Between the trimmed V and J ends, which lost 9 bases and 0 bases, there was a span of 12 bases. The CDR3 is 13 amino acids. Full variable domain (remainder filled in from reference TRBV14 and TRBJ2-7): EAGVTQFPSHSVIEKGQTVTLRCDPISGHDNLYWYRRVMGKEIKFLLHFVKESKQDESGMPNNRFLAERTGGTYSTLKVQPAELEDSGVYFCASRQADSYEQYFGPGTRLTVT.

There are a few counts of this clone. The J gene is TRBJ1-1, the V gene TRBV2, with a possible D match to TRBD1 (5 bases). In germline, CDR1 is SNHLY, CDR2 FYNNEI. CDR3 size: 14 residues. V lost 3 bases to trimming and J lost 4 bases, with 12 bases between them. This chain's CDR3 is CASSDRVSSTEAFF. For the CDR3, the DNA is TGTGCCAGCAGTGACAGGGTTTCGAGCACTGAAGCTTTCTTT. Variable domain in full (rest from reference TRBV2 and TRBJ1-1): EPEVTQTPSHQVTQMGQEVILRCVPISNHLYFYWYRQILGQKVEFLVSFYNNEISEKSEIFDDQFSVERPDGSNFTLKIRSTKLEDSAMYFCASSDRVSSTEAFFGQGTRLTVV.

The chain combines TRBV14 with TRBJ2-2; a weak D match, TRBD2 (5 bases). Germline CDR1 SGHDN, CDR2 FVKESK. V was pared by 3 bases and J by 5 bases, with 10 bases between. The CDR3 extends over 14 amino acids. The CDR3: CASSQTSGTGELFF. The CDR3 DNA reads TGTGCCAGCAGCCAGACATCGGGGACCGGGGAGCTGTTTTTT.

The V call is TRBV6-5, the J call TRBJ2-5, with TRBD2 matching 10 bases. CDR1 and CDR2 from the germline V gene are MNHEY and SVGAGI. The V segment lost 2 bases and the J segment 2 bases; nucleotides outside the gene matches: 5. The CDR3 totals 16 residues. The CDR3 loop is CASSYGAGGGQETQYF. As DNA, the CDR3 is TGTGCCAGCAGTTACGGAGCGGGAGGGGGGCAAGAGACCCAGTACTTC.

The rearrangement links TRBV18 to TRBJ1-5, with D perhaps matching TRBD1 (6 bases). CDR3 length equals 15 residues. Germline-derived CDR1 and CDR2 are KGHSH and LQKENI. Trimming removed 3 bases at V and 5 bases at J, with 14 bases between. The CDR3 region has the DNA TGTGCCAGCTCACCCTCACAGGGCTCCGATCAGCCCCAGCATTTT. Its protein product is CASSPSQGSDQPQHF.

The chain combines TRBV5-4 with TRBJ1-2, with 8 bases lining up with TRBD1. This CDR3 comprises 12 residues. J gave up 7 bases and V 3 bases, and 2 bases lay outside the gene matches. Germline CDR1 and CDR2: SGHNT and YYREEE (reference sequence). CDR3 sequence reads: CASSSRGLGYTF. The DNA for the CDR3 is TGTGCCAGCAGCTCCAGGGGGCTTGGCTACACCTTC.

This rearrangement joins TRBV5-4 to TRBJ2-3; D unclear. The CDR3 length is 16 residues. Trimming removed 0 bases from V and 1 base from J, with 12 bases in between. Germline V CDR1 and CDR2: SGHNT, YYREEE (reference sequence). This CDR3 reads CASSLGGGSRTDTQYF. CDR3 in DNA: TGTGCCAGCAGCTTGGGTGGCGGTTCGCGCACAGATACGCAGTATTTT.

CDR3 loop: CASSQSGRAGPLAKNIQYF. The DNA of the CDR3 is TGCGCCAGCAGTCAATCGGGGAGGGCCGGACCTCTAGCCAAAAACATTCAGTACTTC. This chain joins TRBV23-1 and TRBJ2-4, with 7 bases matching TRBD2. TRBV23-1 is given ORF status, its function remaining uncertain. The V and J ends lost 0 bases and 0 bases, in that order; junction bases with no gene match: 11. The CDR3 covers 19 residues.

The CDR3 sequence: CASSEGLAGDTQYF. The CDR3 DNA reads TGTGCCAGCTCAGAAGGACTAGCGGGAGATACGCAGTATTTT. The gene calls are TRBV18 and TRBJ2-3; 11 bases are shared with TRBD2. Per the germline V gene, CDR1 is KGHSH and CDR2 is LQKENI. The CDR3 sequence is 14 residues long. The V gene end was trimmed by 5 bases and the J gene end by 5 bases; junction bases not matched to a gene: 3.

The CDR3 coding sequence is TGTGCCAGCAGCCTACCGGGGAGCACTGAAGCTTTCTTT. This gives the protein CASSLPGSTEAFF. The rearrangement uses TRBV6-5 and TRBJ1-1; the D is unclear. The CDR3 consists of 13 residues. Trimming pared 6 bases from V and 4 bases from J, leaving 12 bases between. Per germline, CDR1 MNHEY and CDR2 SVGAGI.